This TCR beta chain was recovered during a study of blood T cell repertoires in COVID-19. The protocol was immunoSEQ multiplex PCR, while the TCRdb copy is restricted to in-frame clones and leaves out a portion. This sample has about 130,000 clones, with approximately 89% found just once. In germline, CDR1 is LNHNV, CDR2 YYDKDF (reference sequence). There are 14 residues in the CDR3. The germline V and J ends were trimmed by 5 bases and 6 bases, with 14 bases remaining between them. The sample was peripheral blood. J is TRBJ1-5 and V is TRBV15; D is perhaps TRBD1 (5 bases). The receptor's source is a woman aged 70 to 79 with COVID-19, enrolled during active disease. In nucleotides, the CDR3 is TGTGCCACCAGCGGGGACTCGACGGGTCAGCCCCAGCATTTT. Translation: CATSGDSTGQPQHF.